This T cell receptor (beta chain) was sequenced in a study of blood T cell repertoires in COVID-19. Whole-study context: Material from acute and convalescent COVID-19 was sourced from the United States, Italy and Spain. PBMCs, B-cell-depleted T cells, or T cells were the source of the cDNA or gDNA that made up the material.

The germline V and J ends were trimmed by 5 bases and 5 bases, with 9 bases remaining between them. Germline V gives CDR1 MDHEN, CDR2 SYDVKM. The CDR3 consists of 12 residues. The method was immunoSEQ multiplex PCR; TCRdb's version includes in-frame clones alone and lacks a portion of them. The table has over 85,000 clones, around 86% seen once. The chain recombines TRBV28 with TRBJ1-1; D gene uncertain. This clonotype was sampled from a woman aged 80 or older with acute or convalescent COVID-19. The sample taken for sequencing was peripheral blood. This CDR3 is CASSPPRTEAFF. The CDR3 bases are TGTGCCAGCAGTCCCCCTAGGACTGAAGCTTTCTTT.